Below, one T cell receptor beta chain is given with its context. The target of this receptor is not known. No much larger clone exists at a distance of one base, and base qualities are not known. The sample belongs to a study of blood T cell repertoires in COVID-19 (dated by TCRdb to the early 2020s). The study in broad terms: Samples covering the acute and convalescent phases of COVID-19 were provided by collaborators in the United States, Italy and Spain. The sample metadata nearly always contained a de-identified subject ID, COVID-19 status, age in years and sex. A freely available public database, intended as a resource for researchers studying the immune response to SARS-CoV-2, is where the repertoires were released. Where available, HLA class I and class II types were taken from metadata supplied by the sample provider and were not determined by assay-based typing. Deeply sampled blood TCRbeta repertoires from subjects exposed to, actively infected with, or recovered from COVID-19 were included in the dataset. The prospective study material was composed of cDNA or gDNA derived from T cells, B-cell-depleted T cells, or PBMCs. Samples came from the ongoing ImmuneRACE study (first 160 participants) plus 1,254 subjects from 6 global collaborators. What the research found in general, with its limitations: Clinical and demographic metadata were provided uncurated, with the amount varying by source and participant.

One collaborating source in Seattle enrolled patients while the patients were actively infected and followed the patients over time throughout the course of disease. Each collaborating institution followed its own protocols to collect whole blood in K2EDTA tubes. For TCRbeta analysis, collaborator samples were shipped as frozen whole blood, as isolated PBMCs, or as DNA extracted from either sample type. TCRbeta CDR3 regions were amplified from genomic DNA by means of the immunoSEQ Assay, a bias-controlled multiplex PCR. The source study handled its data this way. The number of nucleated cells in each sample was estimated from the amplification of reference gene primers within the assay. To quantify the absolute abundance of each unique TCRbeta CDR3 rearrangement, sequence reads were collapsed and filtered. For each sample, productive Simpson clonality was calculated as the square root of Simpson's diversity index over productive rearrangements. This is the immuneACCESS table as TCRdb keeps it, with only in-frame sequences that have V and J called. A part of the clones is gone; compared with another copy, unresolved V genes explain less than half, and the rest is unexplained. V and J calls and clone size come straight from that table; D and trimming were deduced from the DNA. The sample profile shows over 150,000 clones; around 83% of them were found once. Jointly, the top ten make up roughly an eighth of the sample.

Counted from cysteine to phenylalanine, this CDR3 has 13 amino acids. The only DNA kept is the CDR3, 39 bases in frame from the first base. Trimming takes 0 bases from V and 5 bases from J, and the germline ends sit 5 bases apart. From the germline V gene (reference sequence), CDR1 is SGHKS and CDR2 is YYEKEE. Specimen: peripheral blood. Rearrangement joined TRBV5-5 to TRBJ1-4, with no D gene named confidently. This receptor was identified in a woman aged 60-75 years with COVID-19, enrolled during active disease. The sequenced DNA: TGTGCCAGCAGCTTGGCCCCGAATGAAAAACTGTTTTTT. This codes for CASSLAPNEKLFF.